These 13 T cell receptor beta chains share one sample of origin, sequenced in a study of Graves' ophthalmopathy and Graves' hyperthyroidism. From RNA, the CDR3 regions of TCR beta chains were amplified and sequenced. Second-round multiplex PCR followed a first-round RT-PCR using HTBI primers. MiXCR was run by TCRdb on the multiplex PCR reads, yielding one entry per CDR3 protein. The data show around 590,000 distinct CDR3 sequences, under 45% seen once. The source material was peripheral blood or thyroid tissue (not recorded which). These receptors originate from an adult man with Graves' hyperthyroidism.

About this clonotype: Likely a read error: the CDR3 ends without its conserved phenylalanine or tryptophan. The DNA is omitted, as the CDR3 cannot be located on it reliably, and the CDR3 follows TCRdb's listing. The chain carries TRBV15 and TRBJ1-4; the D segment call TRBD1 is taken from the table without a DNA check. CDR1 and CDR2 from the germline V gene are LNHNV and YYDKDF (reference sequence). The CDR3 is 10 residues long, counting both termini. The CDR3: CATSRGTGAY.

This clonotype has at least ten counts. The chain uses TRBV2 and TRBJ2-5, with a possible D match to TRBD2 (5 bases). Germline-derived CDR1 and CDR2 are SNHLY and FYNNEI. The CDR3 is made up of 16 amino acids. V was cut by 5 bases and J by 2 bases, with 18 bases left in between. This chain's CDR3 is CASSNIGQRPQETQYF. In DNA form, the CDR3 reads TGTGCCAGCAGTAATATCGGCCAGCGGCCTCAAGAGACCCAGTACTTC.

This clonotype was seen repeatedly, ten times or more. V usage is TRBV10-3 and J usage is TRBJ2-2; D tentatively reads TRBD1 or TRBD2 (5 bases each). This CDR3 contains 13 residues. CDR1 is ENHRY, CDR2 SYGVKD, per germline. Trimming pared 8 bases from V and 0 bases from J, leaving 7 bases between. The DNA for the CDR3 is TGTGCCATCTCGGGACCGAACACCGGGGAGCTGTTTTTT. Translated: CAISGPNTGELFF.

The rearrangement joins TRBV29-1 to TRBJ2-1; TRBD2 matches at 11 bases. The V gene's germline CDR1 is SQVTM and CDR2 ANQGSEA. The CDR3 contains 14 residues. Germline trimming cut 4 bases from V and 7 bases from J; bases unmatched to any gene: 6. CDR3: CSVARSGRENEQFF. The CDR3 coding sequence is TGCAGCGTTGCCCGTAGCGGGAGGGAGAATGAGCAGTTCTTC.

V is TRBV29-1 and J is TRBJ2-3; 12 positions match TRBD2. The CDR3 loop spans 16 amino acids. Germline assignment: CDR1 SQVTM and CDR2 ANQGSEA. V lost 4 bases, J lost 0 bases, and 5 bases stayed unmatched. The CDR3 spells CSVAQTSGGSTDTQYF. The CDR3 DNA reads as TGCAGCGTTGCCCAGACTAGCGGGGGTAGCACAGATACGCAGTATTTT.

A remark on this clonotype: This sequence may be a read error, since a much larger clone differs from it by one base. The chain has TRBV14 and TRBJ2-7; D perhaps matches TRBD1 (5 bases). Germline loops: CDR1 SGHDN, CDR2 FVKESK. This CDR3 contains 13 residues. The CDR3 is CASSQTGDYEHYF. For the CDR3, the DNA is TGTGCCAGCAGCCAAACAGGAGATTACGAGCACTACTTC.

This clonotype was found many times. This chain connects TRBV2 to TRBJ1-1; a possible D gene is TRBD1 (5 bases). Per the germline V gene, CDR1 is SNHLY and CDR2 is FYNNEI. This CDR3 comprises 16 residues. Trimming stripped 8 bases from V and 0 bases from J, with 19 bases between. The CDR3 spells CASVRAGGSVNTEAFF. In nucleotides, the CDR3 is TGTGCCAGCGTTCGGGCCGGGGGTTCAGTGAACACTGAAGCTTTCTTT.

This clonotype was counted ten times or more. Its ends do not fully match the called genes, so a read error is possible. The chain combines TRBV19 with TRBJ1-1; TRBD1 agrees at 9 bases. Looked up from germline, CDR1 is LNHDA and CDR2 is SQIVND (reference sequence). This CDR3 has 13 residues. Written as DNA, the CDR3 is TGTGCCACCAAGGACAGGGGTCGAACTGAAACTTTCTTT. Translated: CATKDRGRTETFF. Drawing the rest from reference TRBV19 and TRBJ1-1, the complete variable domain is DGGITQSPKYLFRKEGQNVTLSCEQNLNHDAMYWYRQDPGQGLRLIYYSQIVNDFQKGDIAEGYSVSREKKESFPLTVTSAQKNPTAFYLCATKDRGRTETFFGQGTRLTVV.

CDR3 protein: CSVEGHRDRDYEQYF. CDR3 nucleotides: TGCAGCGTGGAGGGCCATAGGGACAGGGACTACGAGCAGTACTTC. The chain couples TRBV29-1 to TRBJ2-7; 9 nucleotides line up with TRBD1. Germline CDR1 and CDR2: SQVTM and ANQGSEA. The CDR3 contains 15 residues. Trimming removed 6 bases from V and 3 bases from J; junction bases left unmatched: 12.

The gene calls are TRBV7-3 and TRBJ1-4; tentatively, D is TRBD1 (6 bases). The V gene's germline CDR1 is SGHTA and CDR2 FQGTGA. Trimming pared 4 bases from V and 2 bases from J, leaving 14 bases between. This CDR3 has 16 amino acids. In DNA, the CDR3 is TGTGCCAGCAGCTGGGGGGGAAGGGGGACTAATGAAAAACTGTTTTTT. It is translated as CASSWGGRGTNEKLFF.

The chain uses TRBV7-3 and TRBJ1-2; 8 nucleotides agree with TRBD1. The trim removed 2 bases at V and 7 bases at J, leaving 3 bases unmatched. The germline gives CDR1 SGHTA, CDR2 FQGTGA. The CDR3 runs to 13 residues. CDR3 nucleotides: TGTGCCAGCAGCTTAGCCGGACAGGGTGGCTACACCTTC. It is translated as CASSLAGQGGYTF.

This clonotype was detected many times. The chain couples TRBV12-5 to TRBJ1-5; no definite D call. Germline V gives CDR1 LGHNT, CDR2 FRNRAP. The CDR3 contains 13 residues. V shed 1 base and J shed 6 bases, with 7 bases lying between them. The DNA for the CDR3 is TGTGCTAGTGGTTTGGGAATAAGTCAGCCCCAGCATTTT. It codes for CASGLGISQPQHF.

V usage is TRBV20-1 and J usage is TRBJ1-6; 8 bases are a match to TRBD1. The J segment lost 5 bases and the V segment lost 4 bases, leaving 7 bases of the junction unmatched. CDR1 and CDR2 from the germline V gene are DFQATT and SNEGSKA (reference sequence). This CDR3 is built from 15 residues. CDR3 in DNA: TGCAGTGCTAATACCGGGACAGGCCATAATTCACCCCTCCACTTT. Translation gives CSANTGTGHNSPLHF.